The clone carrying this T cell receptor beta chain was picked up many times. The germline CDR1 and CDR2 sequences are SEHNR and FQNEAQ (reference sequence). The V and J ends lost 4 bases and 4 bases respectively, with 25 bases between them. The CDR3 extends over 18 amino acids. TCRdb reprocessed the 5' RACE reads via MiXCR and lists one record per CDR3 protein. Here the sample spans 29,000 or so distinct CDR3 sequences, roughly 15% being singletons. This entry is derived from a study of T-cell memory formation after mild COVID-19. Study details: In these data, TCR clusters were largely donor specific.

This receptor was taken from an adult who had mild COVID-19 (a few samples of this study predate the infection). Cell type and time point are not known. V gene TRBV7-9 combines with J gene TRBJ1-1, with a tentative D call TRBD1 (5 bases). The sample taken for sequencing was PBMCs or a T cell subset sorted from them (not recorded which). In DNA form, the CDR3 reads TGTGCCAGCAGCTCCCGTTCTCTGGGGCAGGGTAGTGGCACTGAAGCTTTCTTT. Amino acids: CASSSRSLGQGSGTEAFF.